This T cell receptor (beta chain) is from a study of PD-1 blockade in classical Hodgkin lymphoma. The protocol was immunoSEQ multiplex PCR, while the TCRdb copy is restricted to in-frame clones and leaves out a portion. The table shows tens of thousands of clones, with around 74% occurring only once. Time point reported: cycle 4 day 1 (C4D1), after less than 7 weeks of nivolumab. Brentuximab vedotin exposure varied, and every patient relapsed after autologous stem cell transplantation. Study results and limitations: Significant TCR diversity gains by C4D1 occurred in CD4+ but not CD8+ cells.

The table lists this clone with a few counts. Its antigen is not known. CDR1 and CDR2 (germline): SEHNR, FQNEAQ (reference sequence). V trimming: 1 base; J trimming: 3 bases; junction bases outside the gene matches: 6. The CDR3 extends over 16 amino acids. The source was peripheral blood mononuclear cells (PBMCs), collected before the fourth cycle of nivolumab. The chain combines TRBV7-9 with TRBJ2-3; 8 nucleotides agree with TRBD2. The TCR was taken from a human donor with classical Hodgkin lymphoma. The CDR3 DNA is TGTGCCAGCAGCTTAGGGAGCGGGAGTAAAACAGATACGCAGTATTTT. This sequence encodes CASSLGSGSKTDTQYF.